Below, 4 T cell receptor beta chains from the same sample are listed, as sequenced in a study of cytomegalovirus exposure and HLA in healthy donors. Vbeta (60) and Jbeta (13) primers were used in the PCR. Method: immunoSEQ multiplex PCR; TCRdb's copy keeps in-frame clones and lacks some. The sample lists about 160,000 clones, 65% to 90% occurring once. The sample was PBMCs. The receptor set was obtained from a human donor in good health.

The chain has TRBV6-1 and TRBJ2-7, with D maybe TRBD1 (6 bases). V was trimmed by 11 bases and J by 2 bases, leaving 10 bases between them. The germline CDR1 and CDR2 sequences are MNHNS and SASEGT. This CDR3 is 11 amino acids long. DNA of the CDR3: TGTGCCGTTCGGACAGCCTACGAGCAGTACTTC. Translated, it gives CAVRTAYEQYF.

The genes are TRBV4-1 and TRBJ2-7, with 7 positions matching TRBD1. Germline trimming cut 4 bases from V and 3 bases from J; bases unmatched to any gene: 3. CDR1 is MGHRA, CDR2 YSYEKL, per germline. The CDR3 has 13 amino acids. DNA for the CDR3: TGCGCCAGCAGCCCGACAGGGAACTACGAGCAGTACTTC. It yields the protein CASSPTGNYEQYF.

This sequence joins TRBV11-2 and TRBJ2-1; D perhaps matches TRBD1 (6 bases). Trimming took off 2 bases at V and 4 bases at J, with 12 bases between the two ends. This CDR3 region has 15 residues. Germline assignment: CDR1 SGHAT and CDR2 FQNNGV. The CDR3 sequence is CASSLIEDRYNEQFF. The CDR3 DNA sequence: TGTGCCAGCAGCTTAATCGAGGACAGATACAATGAGCAGTTCTTC.

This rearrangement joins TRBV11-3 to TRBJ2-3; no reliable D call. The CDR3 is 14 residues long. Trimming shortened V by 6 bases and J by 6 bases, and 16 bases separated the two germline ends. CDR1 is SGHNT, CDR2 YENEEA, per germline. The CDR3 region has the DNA TGTGCCAGCAGGGCCACTATCGTTTCGGATACGCAGTATTTT. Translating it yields CASRATIVSDTQYF.